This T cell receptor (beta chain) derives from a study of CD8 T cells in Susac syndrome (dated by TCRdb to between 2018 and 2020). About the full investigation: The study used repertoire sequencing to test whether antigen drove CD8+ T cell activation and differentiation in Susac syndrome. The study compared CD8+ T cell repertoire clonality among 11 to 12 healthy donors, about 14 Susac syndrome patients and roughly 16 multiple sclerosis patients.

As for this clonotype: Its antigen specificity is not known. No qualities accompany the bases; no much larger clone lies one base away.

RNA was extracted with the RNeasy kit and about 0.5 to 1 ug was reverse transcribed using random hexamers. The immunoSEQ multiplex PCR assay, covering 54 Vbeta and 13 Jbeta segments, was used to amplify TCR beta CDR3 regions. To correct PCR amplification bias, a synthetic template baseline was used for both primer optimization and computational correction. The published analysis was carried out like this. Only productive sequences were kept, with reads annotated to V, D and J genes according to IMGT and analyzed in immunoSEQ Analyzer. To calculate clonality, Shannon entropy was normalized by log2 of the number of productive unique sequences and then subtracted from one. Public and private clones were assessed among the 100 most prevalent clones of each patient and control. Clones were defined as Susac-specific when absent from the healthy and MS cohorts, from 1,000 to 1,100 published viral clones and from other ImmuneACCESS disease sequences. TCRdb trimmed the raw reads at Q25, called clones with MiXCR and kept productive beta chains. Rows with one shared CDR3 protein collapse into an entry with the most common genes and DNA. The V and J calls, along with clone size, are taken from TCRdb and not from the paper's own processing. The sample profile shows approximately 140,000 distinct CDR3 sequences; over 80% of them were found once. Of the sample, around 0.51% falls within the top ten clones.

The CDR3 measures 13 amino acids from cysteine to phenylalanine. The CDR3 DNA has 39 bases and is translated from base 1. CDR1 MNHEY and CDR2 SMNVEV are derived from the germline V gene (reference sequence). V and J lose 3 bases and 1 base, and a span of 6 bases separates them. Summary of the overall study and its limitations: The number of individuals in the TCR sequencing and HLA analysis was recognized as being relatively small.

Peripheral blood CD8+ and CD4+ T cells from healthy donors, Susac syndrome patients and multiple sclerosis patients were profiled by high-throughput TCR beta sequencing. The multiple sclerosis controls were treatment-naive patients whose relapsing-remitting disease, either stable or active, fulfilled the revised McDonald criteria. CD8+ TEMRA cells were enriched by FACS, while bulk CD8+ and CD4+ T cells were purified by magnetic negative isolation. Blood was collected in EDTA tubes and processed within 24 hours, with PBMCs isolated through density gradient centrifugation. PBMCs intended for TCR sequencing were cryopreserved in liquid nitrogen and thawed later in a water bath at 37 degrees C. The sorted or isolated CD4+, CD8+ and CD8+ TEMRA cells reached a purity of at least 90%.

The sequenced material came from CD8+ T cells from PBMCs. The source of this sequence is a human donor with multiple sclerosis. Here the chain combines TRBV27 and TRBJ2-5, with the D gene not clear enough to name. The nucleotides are TGTGCCAGCAGTTTCCGCAGCCAAGAGACCCAGTACTTC. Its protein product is CASSFRSQETQYF.